This T cell receptor (beta chain) stems from a study of T cell changes during pregnancy in multiple sclerosis. The CDR3 is 11 residues long. Germline V lookup: CDR1 SQVTM, CDR2 ANQGSEA. Trimming removed 5 bases from V and 14 bases from J; junction bases left unmatched: 3. Assay used: immunoSEQ multiplex PCR; TCRdb lists only in-frame clones, some missing. The sample has around 66,000 clones, about nine tenths seen once. The chain recombines TRBV29-1 with TRBJ2-1; 13 positions match TRBD2. The specimen comprised peripheral blood, sampled in the third trimester of pregnancy. The clonotype was recovered from a female donor in good health, enrolled as a control in a pregnancy study. The CDR3 region is CSVYGLAGEFF. CDR3 sequence (DNA): TGCAGCGTTTACGGACTAGCGGGGGAGTTCTTC.